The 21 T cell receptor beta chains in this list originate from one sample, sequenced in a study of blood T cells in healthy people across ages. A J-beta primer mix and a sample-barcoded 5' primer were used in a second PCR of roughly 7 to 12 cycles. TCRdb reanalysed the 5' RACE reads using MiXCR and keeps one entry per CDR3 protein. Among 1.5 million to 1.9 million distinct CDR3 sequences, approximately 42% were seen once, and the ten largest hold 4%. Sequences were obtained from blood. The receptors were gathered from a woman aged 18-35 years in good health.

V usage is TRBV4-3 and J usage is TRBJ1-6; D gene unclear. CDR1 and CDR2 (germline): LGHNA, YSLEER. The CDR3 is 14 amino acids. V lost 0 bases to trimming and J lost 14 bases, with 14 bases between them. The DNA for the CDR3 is TGCGCCAGCAGCCAAGATATAGTTCGAGAGTCCCTCCACTTT. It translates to CASSQDIVRESLHF.

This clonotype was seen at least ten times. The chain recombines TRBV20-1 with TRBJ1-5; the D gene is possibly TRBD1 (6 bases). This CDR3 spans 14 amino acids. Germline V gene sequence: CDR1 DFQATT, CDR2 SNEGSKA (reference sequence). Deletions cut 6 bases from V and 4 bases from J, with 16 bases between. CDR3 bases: TGCAGTGCCCCTTTAGGGGGGAATAATCAGCCCCAGCATTTT. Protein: CSAPLGGNNQPQHF.

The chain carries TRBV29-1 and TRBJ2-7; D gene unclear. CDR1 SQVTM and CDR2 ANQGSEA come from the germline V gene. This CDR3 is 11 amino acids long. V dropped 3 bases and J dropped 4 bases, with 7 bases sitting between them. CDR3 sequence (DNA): TGCAGCGTTGATGTTGGATACGAGCAGTACTTC. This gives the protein CSVDVGYEQYF.

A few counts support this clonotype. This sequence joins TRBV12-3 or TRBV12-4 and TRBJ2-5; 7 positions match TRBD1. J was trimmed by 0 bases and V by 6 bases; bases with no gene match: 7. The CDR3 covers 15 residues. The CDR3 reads CASRRGLKYQETQYF. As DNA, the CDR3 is TGTGCCAGCAGAAGGGGGCTTAAGTACCAAGAGACCCAGTACTTC.

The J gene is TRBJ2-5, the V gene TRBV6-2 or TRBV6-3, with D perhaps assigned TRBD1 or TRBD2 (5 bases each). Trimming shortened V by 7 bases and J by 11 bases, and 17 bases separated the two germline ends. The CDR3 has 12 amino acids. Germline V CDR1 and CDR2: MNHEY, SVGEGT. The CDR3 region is CASTKPGRQQYF. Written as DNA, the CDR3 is TGTGCCAGCACGAAGCCGGGACGGCAGCAGTACTTC.

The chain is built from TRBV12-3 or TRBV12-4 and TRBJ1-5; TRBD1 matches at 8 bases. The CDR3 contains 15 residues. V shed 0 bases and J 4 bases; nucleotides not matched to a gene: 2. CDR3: CASSLAQGANQPQHF. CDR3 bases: TGTGCCAGCAGTTTAGCTCAGGGGGCGAATCAGCCCCAGCATTTT.

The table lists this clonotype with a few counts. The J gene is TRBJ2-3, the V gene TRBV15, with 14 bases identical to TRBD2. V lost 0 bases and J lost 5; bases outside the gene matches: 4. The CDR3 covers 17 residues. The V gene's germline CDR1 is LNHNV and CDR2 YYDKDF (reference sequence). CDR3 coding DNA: TGTGCCACCAGCAGAGAAAGACTAGCGGGGGGGGGAGATACGCAGTATTTT. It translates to CATSRERLAGGGDTQYF.

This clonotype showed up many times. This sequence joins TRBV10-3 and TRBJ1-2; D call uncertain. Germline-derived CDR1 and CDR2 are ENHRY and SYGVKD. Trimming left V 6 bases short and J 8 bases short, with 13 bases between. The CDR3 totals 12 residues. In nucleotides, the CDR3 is TGTGCCATCAGCCAAGACATCTACGGCTACACCTTC. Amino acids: CAISQDIYGYTF.

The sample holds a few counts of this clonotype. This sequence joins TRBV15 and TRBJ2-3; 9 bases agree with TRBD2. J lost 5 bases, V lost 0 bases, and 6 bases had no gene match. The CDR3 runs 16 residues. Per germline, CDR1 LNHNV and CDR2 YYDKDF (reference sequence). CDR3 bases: TGTGCCACCAGCAGAGATCAGGGACTAGCAGGAGATACGCAGTATTTT. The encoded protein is CATSRDQGLAGDTQYF.

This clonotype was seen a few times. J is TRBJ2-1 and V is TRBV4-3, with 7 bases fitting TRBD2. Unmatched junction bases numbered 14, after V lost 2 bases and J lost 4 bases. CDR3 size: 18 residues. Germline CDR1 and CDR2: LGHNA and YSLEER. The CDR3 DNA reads TGCGCCAGCAGCCAATCCCACGGCGTGGCGGGAGCATACAATGAGCAGTTCTTC. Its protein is CASSQSHGVAGAYNEQFF.

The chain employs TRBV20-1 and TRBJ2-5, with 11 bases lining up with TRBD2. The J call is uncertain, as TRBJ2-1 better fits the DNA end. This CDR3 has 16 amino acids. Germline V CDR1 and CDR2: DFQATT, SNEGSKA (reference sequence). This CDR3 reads CSARDLAGGAQETQFF. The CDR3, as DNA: TGCAGTGCTAGGGATCTAGCGGGGGGAGCTCAAGAGACCCAGTTCTTC.

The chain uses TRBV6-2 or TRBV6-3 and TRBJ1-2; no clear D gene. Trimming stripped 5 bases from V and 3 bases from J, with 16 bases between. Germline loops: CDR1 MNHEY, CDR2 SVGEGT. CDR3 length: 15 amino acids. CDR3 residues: CASSPPAESYYGYTF. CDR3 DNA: TGTGCCAGCAGTCCTCCCGCCGAAAGCTACTATGGCTACACCTTC.

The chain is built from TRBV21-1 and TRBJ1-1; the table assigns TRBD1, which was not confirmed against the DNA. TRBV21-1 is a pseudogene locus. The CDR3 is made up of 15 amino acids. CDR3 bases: TGTGCCAGCAGTGTTACGACAGGGGGCTTCACTGAAGCTTTCTTT. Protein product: CASSVTTGGFTEAFF.

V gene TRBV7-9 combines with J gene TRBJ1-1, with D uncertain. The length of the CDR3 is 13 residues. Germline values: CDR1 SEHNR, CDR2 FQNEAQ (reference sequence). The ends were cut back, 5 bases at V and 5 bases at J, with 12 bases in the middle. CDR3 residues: CASSLNGETEAFF. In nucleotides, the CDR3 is TGTGCCAGCAGCCTAAATGGGGAGACTGAAGCTTTCTTT.

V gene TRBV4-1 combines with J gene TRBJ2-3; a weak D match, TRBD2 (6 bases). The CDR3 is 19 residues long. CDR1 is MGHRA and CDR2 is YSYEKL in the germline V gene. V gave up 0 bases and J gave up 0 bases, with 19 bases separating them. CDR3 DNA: TGCGCCAGCAGCCAAGACCATATACCTAGCGCCTCTAGCACAGATACGCAGTATTTT. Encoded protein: CASSQDHIPSASSTDTQYF.

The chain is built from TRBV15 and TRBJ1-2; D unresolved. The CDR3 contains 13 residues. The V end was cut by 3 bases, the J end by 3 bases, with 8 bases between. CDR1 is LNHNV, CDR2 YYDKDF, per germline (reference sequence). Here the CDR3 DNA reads TGTGCCACCAGCAGGGGCGTAGACTATGGCTACACCTTC. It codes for CATSRGVDYGYTF.

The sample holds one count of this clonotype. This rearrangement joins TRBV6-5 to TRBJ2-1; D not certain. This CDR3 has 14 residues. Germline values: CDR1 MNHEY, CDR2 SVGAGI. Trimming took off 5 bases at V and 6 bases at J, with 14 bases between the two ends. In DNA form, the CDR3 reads TGTGCCAGCAGTCCCCCCTCATCTACCAATGAGCAGTTCTTC. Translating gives CASSPPSSTNEQFF.

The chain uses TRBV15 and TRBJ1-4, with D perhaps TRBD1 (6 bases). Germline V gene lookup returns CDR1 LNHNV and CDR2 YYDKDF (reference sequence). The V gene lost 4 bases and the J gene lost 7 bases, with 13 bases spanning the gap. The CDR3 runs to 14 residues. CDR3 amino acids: CATSTHREGEKLFF. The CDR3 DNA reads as TGTGCCACCAGCACCCACAGGGAAGGTGAAAAACTGTTTTTT. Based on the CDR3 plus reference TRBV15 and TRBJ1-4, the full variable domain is DAMVIQNPRYQVTQFGKPVTLSCSQTLNHNVMYWYQQKSSQAPKLLFHYYDKDFNNEADTPDNFQSRRPNTSFCFLDIRSPGLGDTAMYLCATSTHREGEKLFFGSGTQLSVL.

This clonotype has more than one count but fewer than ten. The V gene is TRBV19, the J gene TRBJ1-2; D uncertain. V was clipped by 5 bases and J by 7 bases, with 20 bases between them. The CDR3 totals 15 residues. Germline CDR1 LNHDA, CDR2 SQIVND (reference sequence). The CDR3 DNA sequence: TGTGCCAGTAGTTCAGACACGGTGGGGTCGTCTGGCTACACCTTC. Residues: CASSSDTVGSSGYTF.

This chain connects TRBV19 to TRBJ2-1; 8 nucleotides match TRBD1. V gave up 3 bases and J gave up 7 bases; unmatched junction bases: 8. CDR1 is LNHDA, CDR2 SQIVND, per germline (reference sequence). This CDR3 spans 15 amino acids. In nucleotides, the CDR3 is TGTGCCAGTAGTATTGCTGGACAGGGAAGAAATGAGCAGTTCTTC. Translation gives CASSIAGQGRNEQFF.

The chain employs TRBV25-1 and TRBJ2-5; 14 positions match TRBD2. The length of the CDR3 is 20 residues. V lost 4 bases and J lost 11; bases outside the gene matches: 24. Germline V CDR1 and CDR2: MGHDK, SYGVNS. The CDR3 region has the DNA TGTGCCAGCAGTGCATCGGCGGGACTAGCGGGAGCAGGAACCTACAATGAGCAGTACTTC. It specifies CASSASAGLAGAGTYNEQYF.